This T cell receptor (beta chain) was recorded in a study of OX40 agonist ivuxolimab in advanced cancers. At the level of the study: Head and neck, renal cell, melanoma or hepatocellular carcinoma were the cancers that dose-escalation patients had. Past anti-PD-1, anti-PD-L1 or anti-CTLA-4 therapy was accepted, and 35% to 45% had received some.

In its sample, this clone was seen a few times. Its target is not known. The CDR3 is 16 amino acids. V shed 6 bases, J shed 1 base, and the junction held 6 bases outside the gene matches. Germline CDR1 and CDR2: MDHEN and SYDVKM. General observations from the study: CD8+ T cells averaged more expanded clones than CD4+.

Libraries were prepared by immunoSEQ multiplex PCR; TCRdb keeps only in-frame clonotypes and omits some of them. The sample holds about 80,000 clones, approximately 94% seen once. The rearrangement uses TRBV28 and TRBJ2-3; 11 bases agree with TRBD2. Specimen: CD4+ or CD8+ T cells sorted from blood, collected in a trial of the OX40 agonist ivuxolimab. The TCR was taken from an adult with an advanced solid tumor such as melanoma, head and neck, liver or kidney cancer. This CDR3 is CASRPSGLAGTDTQYF. The CDR3 DNA reads as TGTGCCAGCAGACCCTCGGGACTAGCGGGCACAGATACGCAGTATTTT. Drawing the rest from reference TRBV28 and TRBJ2-3, the complete variable domain is DVKVTQSSRYLVKRTGEKVFLECVQDMDHENMFWYRQDPGLGLRLIYFSYDVKMKEKGDIPEGYSVSREKKERFSLILESASTNQTSMYLCASRPSGLAGTDTQYFGPGTRLTVL.